Listed here are 21 T cell receptor beta chains from one sample, sequenced in a study of beta chain features in type 1 diabetes. Study-level results: Shorter TCRB CDR3s, moderately but significantly so, marked every one of the four CD4+ subsets in Type 1 diabetes patients.

Antigen specificity for these receptors is unknown. TCRB transcripts that were expressed got sequenced, as all of the isolated RNA had been reverse transcribed. TCRdb's copy holds only in-frame clones and misses some; the assay was immunoSEQ multiplex PCR. The repertoire holds 28,000 or so clones, with 65% as singletons. Material: Tregs from blood. The receptors derive from a woman in her twenties or thirties with type 1 diabetes.

The gene calls are TRBV10-1 and TRBJ2-5; TRBD1 might be the D (5 bases). The tail of the sequence fits TRBJ2-7 better, so the J call may be wrong. The CDR3 is 15 amino acids. Germline lookup yields CDR1 WNHNN and CDR2 SYGVQD (reference sequence). The CDR3 nucleotides read TGCGCCAGCAGTGAGTTGACAGAAGCCCCCCGCGAGCAGTACTTC. Its protein product is CASSELTEAPREQYF.

The chain links TRBV27 to TRBJ1-2, with TRBD1 matching 10 bases. This CDR3 comprises 15 residues. Germline assignment: CDR1 MNHEY and CDR2 SMNVEV (reference sequence). V shed 4 bases and J 0 bases; nucleotides not matched to a gene: 2. The CDR3 coding sequence is TGTGCCAGCAGTTGGACAGGGGGAGCTAACTATGGCTACACCTTC. This sequence encodes CASSWTGGANYGYTF.

This chain uses TRBV6-1 with TRBJ2-7; D possibly corresponds to TRBD1 (6 bases). Germline V gives CDR1 MNHNS, CDR2 SASEGT. Trimming pared 6 bases from V and 7 bases from J, leaving 22 bases between. This CDR3 has 15 residues. The CDR3 bases are TGTGCCAGCAGAGGAATACGGTACAGGGAATATGAGCAGTACTTC. Amino acid sequence: CASRGIRYREYEQYF.

The chain recombines TRBV28 with TRBJ2-2; D possibly corresponds to TRBD1 (6 bases). This CDR3 has 15 amino acids. V lost 4 bases to trimming and J lost 6 bases, with 15 bases between them. In germline, CDR1 is MDHEN, CDR2 SYDVKM. CDR3 sequence: CASSSPGARAGELFF. The CDR3, as DNA: TGTGCCAGCAGTTCGCCAGGGGCAAGAGCCGGGGAGCTGTTTTTT.

This clone occurred once. Here the CDR3 DNA reads TGTGCCAGCAGCGTACTAGCGGGCGGTGGCGGGGAGCTGTTTTTT. It encodes CASSVLAGGGGELFF. The chain joins TRBV7-3 to TRBJ2-2; TRBD2 matches at 9 bases. J gave up 7 bases and V 5 bases, and 8 bases lay outside the gene matches. The germline gives CDR1 SGHTA, CDR2 FQGTGA. The CDR3 sequence is 15 residues long. The full variable domain, in which reference TRBV7-3 and TRBJ2-2 provide the parts outside the CDR3, is GAGVSQTPSNKVTEKGKYVELRCDPISGHTALYWYRQSLGQGPEFLIYFQGTGAADDSGLPNDRFFAVRPEGSVSTLKIQRTERGDSAVYLCASSVLAGGGGELFFGEGSRLTVL.

The rearrangement links TRBV7-9 to TRBJ1-3; TRBD1 matches 11 bases. This CDR3 has 17 amino acids. J gave up 0 bases and V 2 bases, and 3 bases lay outside the gene matches. The germline gives CDR1 SEHNR, CDR2 FQNEAQ (reference sequence). Here the CDR3 reads CASSLSGTGGSGNTIYF. In DNA form, the CDR3 reads TGTGCCAGCAGCTTATCCGGGACAGGGGGCTCTGGAAACACCATATATTTT.

V is TRBV29-1 and J is TRBJ1-2; 12 bases are a match to TRBD1. This CDR3 is 15 amino acids long. With 6 bases clipped from V and 0 bases from J, the junction kept 5 bases outside the gene matches. Germline values: CDR1 SQVTM, CDR2 ANQGSEA. The CDR3 coding sequence is TGCAGCGTCGGGGACAGGGGGCTTTCTAACTATGGCTACACCTTC. Translated: CSVGDRGLSNYGYTF.

The chain joins TRBV7-9 to TRBJ2-1; 10 bases map to TRBD2. V shed 4 bases and J 7 bases; nucleotides not matched to a gene: 10. The CDR3 spans 16 residues. Germline V gene sequence: CDR1 SEHNR, CDR2 FQNEAQ (reference sequence). CDR3: CASSSWGLAPENEQFF. CDR3 nucleotide sequence: TGTGCCAGCAGCTCTTGGGGACTAGCGCCGGAGAATGAGCAGTTCTTC.

The chain has TRBV5-1 and TRBJ2-3; D not certain. V lost 0 bases, J lost 4 bases, and 9 bases lay in between. Germline CDR1 reads SGHRS; CDR2 reads YFSETQ. The CDR3 sequence is 14 residues long. The CDR3 region is CASSLVLEADTQYF. For the CDR3, the DNA is TGCGCCAGCAGCTTGGTATTAGAGGCAGATACGCAGTATTTT.

The CDR3 DNA is TGTGCCAGTAGTATAGATCTAGTCTCAAGCACAGATACGCAGTATTTT. Protein product: CASSIDLVSSTDTQYF. The chain recombines TRBV19 with TRBJ2-3; D ambiguous. CDR3 length: 16 amino acids. The germline CDR1 and CDR2 sequences are LNHDA and SQIVND (reference sequence). With 0 bases removed from V and 0 bases from J, the gap between germline ends came to 10 bases.

The chain has TRBV5-1 and TRBJ2-2, with 9 nucleotides matching TRBD2. J gave up 3 bases and V 4 bases, and 7 bases lay outside the gene matches. From germline, CDR1 is SGHRS and CDR2 YFSETQ. This CDR3 is built from 16 residues. For the CDR3, the DNA is TGCGCCAGCAGCCTAGGACTAGCGTCCGACACCGGGGAGCTGTTTTTT. Translation: CASSLGLASDTGELFF.

The rearrangement links TRBV29-1 to TRBJ2-4, with D unresolved. V lost 0 bases to trimming and J lost 0 bases, with 9 bases between them. From germline, CDR1 is SQVTM and CDR2 ANQGSEA. This CDR3 is 15 amino acids long. The CDR3 region has the DNA TGCAGCGTTGAAGATATCTCACTAGCCAAAAACATTCAGTACTTC. It encodes CSVEDISLAKNIQYF.

The rearrangement joins TRBV7-3 to TRBJ2-5, with 7 nucleotides matching TRBD2. V lost 2 bases to trimming and J lost 1 base; unmatched junction nucleotides: 4. The CDR3 has 15 residues. The germline V gene encodes CDR1 SGHTA and CDR2 FQGTGA. The CDR3 protein is CASSLQAGIQETQYF. In DNA form, the CDR3 reads TGTGCCAGCAGCTTACAAGCGGGGATCCAAGAGACCCAGTACTTC.

The rearrangement links TRBV4-1 to TRBJ1-4; 8 bases agree with TRBD1. V lost 0 bases, J lost 10 bases, and 10 bases stayed unmatched. The CDR3 extends over 16 amino acids. Germline V lookup: CDR1 MGHRA, CDR2 YSYEKL. DNA of the CDR3: TGCGCCAGCAGCCAAGATTTACAGGGGGGGATAGGAAAACTGTTTTTT. Amino acids: CASSQDLQGGIGKLFF.

This chain uses TRBV7-2 with TRBJ1-1; D remains ambiguous. V was cut by 1 base and J by 1 base, with 4 bases left in between. Germline lookup yields CDR1 SGHTA and CDR2 FQGNSA. The CDR3 is made up of 13 amino acids. The CDR3 sequence is CASSLVGNTEAFF. The CDR3 nucleotides read TGTGCCAGCAGCTTAGTCGGGAACACTGAAGCTTTCTTT.

The table lists this clone with a count of one. The CDR3 region is CASNLNRNTEAFF. CDR3 sequence (DNA): TGTGCCAGCAACTTAAACAGGAACACTGAAGCTTTCTTT. The V gene is TRBV27, the J gene TRBJ1-1, with D unclear. The germline V and J ends were trimmed by 7 bases and 1 base, with 10 bases remaining between them. The CDR3 sequence is 13 residues long. Germline V gene data show CDR1 as MNHEY and CDR2 as SMNVEV (reference sequence).

This clone was found once. The CDR3 is CASSQVGDFNEQFF. Here the CDR3 DNA reads TGTGCCAGCAGCCAAGTGGGAGATTTCAATGAGCAGTTCTTC. V is TRBV14 and J is TRBJ2-1; maybe TRBD2 (5 bases). Germline CDR1 reads SGHDN; CDR2 reads FVKESK. V lost 1 base and J lost 6, with 10 bases in between. The CDR3 is 14 residues long.

This chain links TRBV6-5 with TRBJ1-1; D unresolved. The CDR3 totals 15 residues. V shed 6 bases and J shed 1 base, with 15 bases lying between them. The germline V gene has CDR1 MNHEY and CDR2 SVGAGI. Here the CDR3 DNA reads TGTGCCAGCAGATTAGACGAGACGGGGAACACTGAAGCTTTCTTT. Protein product: CASRLDETGNTEAFF.

This clone was seen a handful of times. The chain joins TRBV5-4 to TRBJ2-3; D is undetermined. This CDR3 region has 15 residues. V lost 1 base, J lost 1 base, and 10 bases lay in between. The germline gives CDR1 SGHNT, CDR2 YYREEE (reference sequence). The CDR3 DNA sequence: TGTGCCAGCAGCTTGTTCGAGACACGCACAGATACGCAGTATTTT. Translating it yields CASSLFETRTDTQYF.

The chain joins TRBV14 to TRBJ1-2; no clear D. Germline-derived CDR1 and CDR2 are SGHDN and FVKESK. The CDR3 contains 13 residues. The V and J ends lost 2 bases and 3 bases respectively, with 7 bases between them. This CDR3 reads CASSQMSYYGYTF. In nucleotides, the CDR3 is TGTGCCAGCAGCCAAATGTCATACTATGGCTACACCTTC.

The chain has TRBV2 and TRBJ2-4, with 7 bases aligning to TRBD2. CDR3 length: 14 amino acids. V dropped 3 bases and J dropped 8; count of bases not matched to a gene: 7. Germline V gives CDR1 SNHLY, CDR2 FYNNEI. The CDR3 DNA is TGTGCCAGCAGTGAGCGGCGGGAGCGGTACATTCAGTACTTC. It specifies CASSERRERYIQYF.